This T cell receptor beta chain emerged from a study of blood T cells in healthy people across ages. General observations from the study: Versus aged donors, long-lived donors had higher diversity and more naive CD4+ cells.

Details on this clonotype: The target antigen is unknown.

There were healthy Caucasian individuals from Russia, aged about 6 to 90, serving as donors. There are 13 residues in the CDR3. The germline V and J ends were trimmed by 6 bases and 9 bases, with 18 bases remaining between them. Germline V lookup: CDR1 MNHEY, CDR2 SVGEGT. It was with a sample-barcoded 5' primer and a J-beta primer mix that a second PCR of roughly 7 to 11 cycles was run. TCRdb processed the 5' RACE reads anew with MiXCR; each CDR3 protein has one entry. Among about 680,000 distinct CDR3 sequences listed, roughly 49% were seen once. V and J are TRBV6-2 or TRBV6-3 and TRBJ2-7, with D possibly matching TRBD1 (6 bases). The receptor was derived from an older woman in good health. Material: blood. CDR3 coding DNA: TGTGCCAGCAGCCAGGGGTCAATGGACGGGCAGTACTTC. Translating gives CASSQGSMDGQYF.